Reported below is one TCR beta chain. Sorted-subset replicate PCR reactions contained 150 to 200 ng DNA, corresponding to some 30,000 T cell genomes. Measured with immunoSEQ multiplex PCR; TCRdb has only the in-frame clones, and not every one. The table records about a million clones, about 75% of them present only once. The data originate from a study of shared clonotypes between healthy human individuals. Nashville, Tennessee was home to all donors, each a Caucasian adult. The CDR3 length is 15 residues. V shed 4 bases and J 2 bases; nucleotides not matched to a gene: 5. Germline CDR1 reads SGHRS; CDR2 reads YFSETQ.

The sample was memory CD4+ T cells sorted from blood. The subset was: CD45RA-negative fraction. The gene calls are TRBV5-1 and TRBJ2-1, with 8 positions matching TRBD1. The sequence came from a man aged 18 to 29 in good health. The CDR3 coding sequence is TGCGCCAGCAGCCCACCGGGACAGGCCTACAATGAGCAGTTCTTC. Translating it yields CASSPPGQAYNEQFF.